A single sample is the source of the 29 T cell receptor beta chains below, sequenced in a study of cytomegalovirus exposure and HLA in healthy donors. PCR involved 60 Vbeta and 13 Jbeta primers. Data came from immunoSEQ multiplex PCR; TCRdb stores just in-frame clones and leaves some out. The sample holds nearly 110,000 clones, approximately 76% seen once. Sequencing was done on a sample of PBMCs. The receptors originated from a man younger than 35 in good health and CMV-seronegative.

The CDR3 region has the DNA TGTGCCAGCAGTACCGGATACAGGGTTGTTAATTCACCCCTCCACTTT. Amino acid sequence: CASSTGYRVVNSPLHF. V usage is TRBV7-9 and J usage is TRBJ1-6; D possibly corresponds to TRBD1 (6 bases). The V and J ends lost 6 bases and 6 bases respectively, with 18 bases between them. This CDR3 has 16 residues. CDR1 SEHNR and CDR2 FQNEAQ come from the germline V gene (reference sequence).

This rearrangement joins TRBV5-1 to TRBJ2-7, with D possibly TRBD1 on 6 matching bases. The germline gives CDR1 SGHRS, CDR2 YFSETQ. Trimming removed 4 bases at V and 2 bases at J, with 16 bases between. The CDR3 totals 15 residues. The CDR3 reads CASSPDSGEPYEQYF. The CDR3, as DNA: TGCGCCAGCAGCCCGGACAGTGGGGAACCCTACGAGCAGTACTTC. Together with reference TRBV5-1 and TRBJ2-7, the CDR3 gives the full variable domain: KAGVTQTPRYLIKTRGQQVTLSCSPISGHRSVSWYQQTPGQGLQFLFEYFSETQRNKGNFPGRFSGRQFSNSRSEMNVSTLELGDSALYLCASSPDSGEPYEQYFGPGTRLTVT.

V is TRBV2 and J is TRBJ1-2; 8 bases map to TRBD1. This CDR3 region has 14 residues. Germline loops: CDR1 SNHLY, CDR2 FYNNEI. Trimming removed 8 bases from V and 8 bases from J; junction bases left unmatched: 13. Written as DNA, the CDR3 is TGTGCCAGCGCCCCCCTTAGGGACAGGCGAGGCTACACCTTC. This translates into CASAPLRDRRGYTF.

Remarks on this clone: The same CDR3 is also encoded by other DNA sequences in this sample. The V and J genes are TRBV15 and TRBJ1-2; 8 nucleotides match TRBD1. Looked up from germline, CDR1 is LNHNV and CDR2 is YYDKDF (reference sequence). The V and J ends lost 0 bases and 8 bases, in that order; junction bases with no gene match: 17. This CDR3 has 18 residues. The DNA of the CDR3 is TGTGCCACCAGCAGAGAAGGACAGGGAGGCGACGTAAGCTACGGCTACACCTTC. Protein product: CATSREGQGGDVSYGYTF.

The chain couples TRBV4-3 to TRBJ2-3, with TRBD1 matching 10 bases. V shed 5 bases and J 5 bases; nucleotides not matched to a gene: 1. This CDR3 is built from 13 residues. Germline CDR1 and CDR2: LGHNA and YSLEER. The CDR3 spells CASSGQGEDTQYF. The DNA of the CDR3 is TGCGCCAGCAGCGGACAGGGGGAAGATACGCAGTATTTT.

This clone was counted once. The chain combines TRBV5-1 with TRBJ2-5, with D possibly matching TRBD2 (5 bases). Germline values: CDR1 SGHRS, CDR2 YFSETQ. Trimming shortened V by 7 bases and J by 5 bases, and 15 bases separated the two germline ends. This CDR3 has 13 residues. Here the CDR3 reads CASLRETGETQYF. The CDR3 DNA sequence: TGCGCCAGCCTCCGGGAAACGGGGGAGACCCAGTACTTC.

The gene calls are TRBV4-3 and TRBJ2-6; tentative D call: TRBD2 (6 bases). Trimming shortened V by 1 base and J by 0 bases, and 10 bases separated the two germline ends. This CDR3 has 17 amino acids. Germline lookup yields CDR1 LGHNA and CDR2 YSLEER. CDR3 nucleotides: TGCGCCAGCAGCCAAGGGGGACTGCCCTCTGGGGCCAACGTCCTGACTTTC. This translates into CASSQGGLPSGANVLTF.

The chain has TRBV9 and TRBJ2-5; tentative D call: TRBD2 (5 bases). The CDR3 loop spans 15 amino acids. Trimming left V 0 bases short and J 4 bases short, with 13 bases between. Germline assignment: CDR1 SGDLS and CDR2 YYNGEE. This CDR3 reads CASSVGTGGLETQYF. CDR3 nucleotide sequence: TGTGCCAGCAGCGTAGGGACCGGCGGGTTAGAGACCCAGTACTTC.

The V and J genes are TRBV19 and TRBJ1-5, with D possibly TRBD1 on 5 matching bases. V lost 6 bases and J lost 0, with 12 bases in between. The germline CDR1 and CDR2 sequences are LNHDA and SQIVND (reference sequence). The CDR3 is 15 amino acids. DNA for the CDR3: TGTGCCAGTAGAAACAGGTCACCTAGCAATCAGCCCCAGCATTTT. Encoded protein: CASRNRSPSNQPQHF. The full variable domain, with the rest looked up from reference TRBV19 and TRBJ1-5, is DGGITQSPKYLFRKEGQNVTLSCEQNLNHDAMYWYRQDPGQGLRLIYYSQIVNDFQKGDIAEGYSVSREKKESFPLTVTSAQKNPTAFYLCASRNRSPSNQPQHFGDGTRLSIL.

This clone was found once. The chain carries TRBV7-2 and TRBJ2-5; 7 bases agree with TRBD1. The J call may be incorrect, as the DNA end agrees better with TRBJ2-7. This CDR3 is built from 15 residues. CDR1 and CDR2 (germline): SGHTA, FQGNSA. CDR3 coding DNA: TGTGCCAGCAGCGCGACAGGGTGGGCCTCCTACGAGCAGTACTTC. The encoded protein is CASSATGWASYEQYF.

The chain recombines TRBV5-4 with TRBJ2-1, with TRBD2 matching 12 bases. V shed 3 bases and J 10 bases; nucleotides not matched to a gene: 8. The germline V gene has CDR1 SGHNT and CDR2 YYREEE (reference sequence). The CDR3 consists of 15 residues. CDR3 residues: CASSSSGGAVLEQFF. As DNA, the CDR3 is TGTGCCAGCAGCTCTAGCGGGGGGGCCGTCTTGGAGCAGTTCTTC.

This clone was observed a handful of times. The chain has TRBV9 and TRBJ2-7, with a weak D call TRBD1 (6 bases). Trimming left V 4 bases short and J 3 bases short, with 14 bases between. This CDR3 contains 14 residues. Germline V gene sequence: CDR1 SGDLS, CDR2 YYNGEE. For the CDR3, the DNA is TGTGCCAGCAGCACGAGTCCAGGGGTCTACGAGCAGTACTTC. Protein sequence: CASSTSPGVYEQYF.

The chain is built from TRBV4-3 and TRBJ1-2; 7 bases fit TRBD1. V shed 3 bases and J 4 bases; nucleotides not matched to a gene: 5. There are 14 residues in the CDR3. The germline gives CDR1 LGHNA, CDR2 YSLEER. CDR3 amino acids: CASSQGQCRYGYTF. The CDR3 coding sequence is TGCGCCAGCAGCCAGGGACAGTGTCGCTATGGCTACACCTTC.

Comments on this clone: Other DNA sequences from this sample encode an identical CDR3 as well. CDR3 nucleotide sequence: TGCGCCAGCAGCTTGGCCGGGGGGAACACTGAAGCTTTCTTT. Translation gives CASSLAGGNTEAFF. The J gene is TRBJ1-1, the V gene TRBV5-1, with a possible D match to TRBD1 (5 bases). Between the trimmed V and J ends, which lost 0 bases and 1 base, there was a span of 7 bases. The length of the CDR3 is 14 residues. CDR1 SGHRS and CDR2 YFSETQ come from the germline V gene.

The chain couples TRBV5-1 to TRBJ2-1, with a possible D match to TRBD1 (6 bases). V gave up 0 bases and J gave up 2 bases, with 9 bases separating them. In germline, CDR1 is SGHRS, CDR2 YFSETQ. CDR3 length equals 15 residues. CDR3 protein: CASSLEGGAYNEQFF. The CDR3 region has the DNA TGCGCCAGCAGCTTGGAAGGGGGAGCCTACAATGAGCAGTTCTTC.

The chain uses TRBV14 and TRBJ1-6, with 7 bases aligning to TRBD1. The ends lost 0 bases at V and 12 bases at J; junction bases unmatched: 11. The CDR3 totals 16 residues. CDR1 and CDR2 from the germline V gene are SGHDN and FVKESK. CDR3 region: CASSQDRETGILPLHF. The CDR3 bases are TGTGCCAGCAGCCAAGATCGAGAGACAGGGATTTTACCCCTCCACTTT.

V is TRBV5-1 and J is TRBJ2-3; TRBD1 aligns across 9 bases. V shed 0 bases, J shed 3 bases, and the junction held 2 bases outside the gene matches. The V gene's germline CDR1 is SGHRS and CDR2 YFSETQ. The CDR3 runs 15 residues. CDR3: CASSLDGTGTDTQYF. DNA for the CDR3: TGCGCCAGCAGCTTGGATGGGACAGGGACAGATACGCAGTATTTT.

This clone turned up a few times. The J gene is TRBJ2-3, the V gene TRBV4-3; the match to TRBD2 covers 12 bases. V lost 1 base and J lost 4; bases outside the gene matches: 6. The length of the CDR3 is 17 residues. Germline CDR1 and CDR2: LGHNA and YSLEER. CDR3 DNA: TGCGCCAGCAGCCAAGGGCCACTAGCGGGGGGCGCAGATACGCAGTATTTT. This translates into CASSQGPLAGGADTQYF.

The chain uses TRBV29-1 and TRBJ1-2, with 9 bases fitting TRBD1. The germline V gene has CDR1 SQVTM and CDR2 ANQGSEA. The V gene end was trimmed by 2 bases and the J gene end by 3 bases; junction bases not matched to a gene: 10. The CDR3 loop spans 16 amino acids. The DNA of the CDR3 is TGCAGCGTTGAAACACCCGACAGGGGGTCGGACTATGGCTACACCTTC. This translates into CSVETPDRGSDYGYTF.

The CDR3 DNA sequence: TGTGCCAGCAGCCTCCGGGGGGGGCAACGAGATGGCTACACCTTC. Its protein is CASSLRGGQRDGYTF. This chain joins TRBV13 and TRBJ1-2, with D perhaps TRBD1 (6 bases). CDR3 length: 15 amino acids. Per the germline V gene, CDR1 is PRHDT and CDR2 is FYEKMQ (reference sequence). V was shortened by 5 bases and J by 6 bases, with 19 bases between the two germline ends.

The chain combines TRBV6-6 with TRBJ2-1, with TRBD2 identical over 11 bases. The germline CDR1 and CDR2 sequences are MNHNY and SVGAGI (reference sequence). This CDR3 is 16 amino acids long. Trimming cost V 5 bases and J 7 bases; bases outside gene matches: 10. The CDR3 spells CASSKTSGAPRNEQFF. The CDR3 nucleotides are TGTGCCAGCAGTAAGACTAGCGGGGCTCCTCGTAATGAGCAGTTCTTC.

This clone was seen more than once but under ten times. The gene calls are TRBV5-6 and TRBJ1-6; D is unclear. Germline loops: CDR1 SGHDT, CDR2 YYEEEE. This CDR3 is 15 amino acids long. With 2 bases removed from V and 7 bases from J, the gap between germline ends came to 13 bases. CDR3 bases: TGTGCCAGCAGCTTCCAGACTACGACCAATTCACCCCTCCACTTT. Its translation: CASSFQTTTNSPLHF.

V is TRBV7-6 and J is TRBJ2-7, with a tentative D call TRBD2 (5 bases). CDR3 length equals 13 residues. V lost 3 bases, J lost 5 bases, and 11 bases lay in between. Germline CDR1 reads SGHVS; CDR2 reads FNYEAQ. This CDR3 reads CASSFGVGDEQYF. The CDR3 nucleotides read TGTGCCAGCAGCTTCGGGGTTGGTGACGAGCAGTACTTC.

The CDR3 region is CASSDGRGGATDTQYF. The DNA for the CDR3 is TGTGCCAGCAGTGACGGGCGCGGGGGGGCGACAGATACGCAGTATTTT. This chain links TRBV6-4 with TRBJ2-3; 9 nucleotides agree with TRBD2. The V segment lost 2 bases and the J segment 3 bases; nucleotides outside the gene matches: 6. Per germline, CDR1 MRHNA and CDR2 SNTAGT. The CDR3 spans 16 residues.

In its sample, this clone was seen once. The chain joins TRBV10-2 to TRBJ2-2; 7 positions match TRBD1. CDR3 length: 15 amino acids. J was trimmed by 1 base and V by 4 bases; bases with no gene match: 3. Germline lookup yields CDR1 WSHSY and CDR2 SAAADI. The CDR3 DNA follows: TGCGCCAGCAGTGCTGGGACAGTGAACACCGGGGAGCTGTTTTTT. It is translated as CASSAGTVNTGELFF.

The chain has TRBV2 and TRBJ2-2, with D maybe TRBD2 (6 bases). There are 15 residues in the CDR3. The V gene lost 7 bases and the J gene lost 0 bases, with 12 bases spanning the gap. Per the germline V gene, CDR1 is SNHLY and CDR2 is FYNNEI. CDR3: CASTPGLPNTGELFF. CDR3 in DNA: TGTGCCAGCACCCCGGGACTGCCGAACACCGGGGAGCTGTTTTTT.

The chain carries TRBV27 and TRBJ1-5, with D maybe TRBD1 (6 bases). This CDR3 comprises 17 residues. The germline CDR1 and CDR2 sequences are MNHEY and SMNVEV (reference sequence). With 2 bases removed from V and 0 bases from J, the gap between germline ends came to 14 bases. For the CDR3, the DNA is TGTGCCAGCAGTTTACAGTTTGGGGGCTATAGCAATCAGCCCCAGCATTTT. As protein: CASSLQFGGYSNQPQHF.

This sequence joins TRBV5-5 and TRBJ2-3, with unresolved D. This CDR3 is 17 amino acids long. Germline V gene data show CDR1 as SGHKS and CDR2 as YYEKEE (reference sequence). Trimming pared 4 bases from V and 5 bases from J, leaving 23 bases between. CDR3 in DNA: TGTGCCAGCAGCCCTCCGCTAGGAACACGATCCCTAGATACGCAGTATTTT. Translated, it gives CASSPPLGTRSLDTQYF.

Comments on this clone: This specimen includes other DNA sequences encoding the same CDR3. J is TRBJ1-3 and V is TRBV5-1, with 7 bases aligning to TRBD1. Germline lookup yields CDR1 SGHRS and CDR2 YFSETQ. The CDR3 contains 14 residues. V was pared by 0 bases and J by 4 bases, with 1 base of the junction left unmatched. The CDR3 loop is CASSLGDSGNTIYF. CDR3 nucleotide sequence: TGCGCCAGCAGCTTGGGGGACAGCGGAAACACCATATATTTT. The variable domain in full, completed from reference TRBV5-1 and TRBJ1-3, reads KAGVTQTPRYLIKTRGQQVTLSCSPISGHRSVSWYQQTPGQGLQFLFEYFSETQRNKGNFPGRFSGRQFSNSRSEMNVSTLELGDSALYLCASSLGDSGNTIYFGEGSWLTVV.